The 2 T cell receptor beta chains given below trace back to one sample, sequenced in a study of blood T cell repertoires in COVID-19. Profiling relied on immunoSEQ multiplex PCR, and the TCRdb table lists in-frame clones only, not all of them. The sample holds some 380,000 clones; more than 75% are singletons and the top ten take more than 1%. The material sequenced was peripheral blood. The receptors stem from a human donor with acute or convalescent COVID-19. The donor label of this sample is uncertain.

This chain connects TRBV7-9 to TRBJ2-1; 7 nucleotides align to TRBD2. Germline CDR1 SEHNR, CDR2 FQNEAQ (reference sequence). CDR3 size: 15 residues. After removal of 5 bases from V and 7 bases from J, the junction contained 11 bases not matched to a gene. The chain's CDR3 is CASSAPEAGRNEQFF. As DNA, the CDR3 is TGTGCCAGCAGCGCCCCGGAAGCGGGACGTAATGAGCAGTTCTTC.

The chain uses TRBV18 and TRBJ2-2; D is possibly TRBD2 (5 bases). Trimming took off 3 bases at V and 5 bases at J, with 10 bases between the two ends. The germline V gene has CDR1 KGHSH and CDR2 LQKENI. This CDR3 comprises 14 residues. CDR3 sequence reads: CASSPRVLTGELFF. The CDR3 region has the DNA TGTGCCAGCTCACCGAGGGTTTTAACCGGGGAGCTGTTTTTT.